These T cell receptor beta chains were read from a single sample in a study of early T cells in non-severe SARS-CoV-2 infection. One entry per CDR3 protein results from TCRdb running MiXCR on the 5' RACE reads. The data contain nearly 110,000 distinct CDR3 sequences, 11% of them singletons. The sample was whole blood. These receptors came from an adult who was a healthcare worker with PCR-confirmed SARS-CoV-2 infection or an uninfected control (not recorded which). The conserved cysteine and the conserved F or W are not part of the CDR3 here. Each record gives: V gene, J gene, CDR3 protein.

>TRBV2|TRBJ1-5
ASSGDRINQPQH
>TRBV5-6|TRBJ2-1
ASSFLLAGANEQF
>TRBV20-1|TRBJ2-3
SATLAGGSDTQY
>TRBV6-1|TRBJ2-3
ASCRDRGQDTQY
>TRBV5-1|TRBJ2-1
ASSGVMGRTIYNEQF
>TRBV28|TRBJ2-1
ASGSGENNEQF
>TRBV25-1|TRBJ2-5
ASSPGTLQETQY
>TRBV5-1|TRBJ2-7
ASSWKPGQGLSYEQY
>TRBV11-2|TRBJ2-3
ASSLVGSDTQY
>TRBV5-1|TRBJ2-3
ASSPFQGSTDTQY
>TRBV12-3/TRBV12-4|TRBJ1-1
ASRDGNTEAF
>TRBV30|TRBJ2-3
AWSVKGAGDTQY
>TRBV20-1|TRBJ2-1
SANSGRGKNEQF
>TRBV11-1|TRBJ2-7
ASSPGDSSYEQY
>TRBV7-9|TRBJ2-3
ASSPDRRITRSDTQY
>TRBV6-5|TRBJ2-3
ASTPRASGSDTQY
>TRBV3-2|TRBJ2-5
ASSQEREEGVETQY
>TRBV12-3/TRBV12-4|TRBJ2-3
ASSAGQGAVLTDTQY
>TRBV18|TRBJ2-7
ASSPLSGASYEQY
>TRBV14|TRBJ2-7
ASSLTGSSYEQY
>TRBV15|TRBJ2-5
ATSRDFTSGRVQETQY
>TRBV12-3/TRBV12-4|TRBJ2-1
ASSFVPGPFLSYNEQF
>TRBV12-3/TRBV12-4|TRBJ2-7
ATRLSGGYEQY
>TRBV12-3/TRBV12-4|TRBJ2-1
ASSPRGEQF
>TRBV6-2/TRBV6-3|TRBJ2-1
ASSYWGEGEQF
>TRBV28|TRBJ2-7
ASSPGSGGGYEQY
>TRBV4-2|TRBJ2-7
ASSQAWGAVGGQY
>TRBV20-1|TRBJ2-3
SAGRAGADTQY
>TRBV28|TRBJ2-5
ASRGYQETQY
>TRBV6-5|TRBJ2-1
ASRNLAGSSSYNEQF
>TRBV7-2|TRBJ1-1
ASSLDRVSEAF
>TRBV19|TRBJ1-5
ASTGEYRNQPQH
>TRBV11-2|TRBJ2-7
ASSPLSGSNEQY
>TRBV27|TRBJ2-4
ASKGAVAKNIQY
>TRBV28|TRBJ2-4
ASSLPGLAGGPGSIQY
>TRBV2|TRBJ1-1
ASKGVGIEAF
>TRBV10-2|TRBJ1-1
ATIRQDTEAF
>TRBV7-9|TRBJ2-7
ASSLMGIGAAEQY
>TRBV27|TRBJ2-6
ASRRGGANVLT
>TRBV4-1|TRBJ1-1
ASSQDRYAETF
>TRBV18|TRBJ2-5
ASSPLTSGDNQETQY
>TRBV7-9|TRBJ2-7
ASSLVLHEQY
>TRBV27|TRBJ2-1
ASSLRAGESYNEQF
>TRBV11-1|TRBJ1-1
ASSLTIANTEAF
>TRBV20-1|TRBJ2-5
SARDQADRAEETQY
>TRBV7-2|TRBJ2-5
ASSLVGDRGGGETQY